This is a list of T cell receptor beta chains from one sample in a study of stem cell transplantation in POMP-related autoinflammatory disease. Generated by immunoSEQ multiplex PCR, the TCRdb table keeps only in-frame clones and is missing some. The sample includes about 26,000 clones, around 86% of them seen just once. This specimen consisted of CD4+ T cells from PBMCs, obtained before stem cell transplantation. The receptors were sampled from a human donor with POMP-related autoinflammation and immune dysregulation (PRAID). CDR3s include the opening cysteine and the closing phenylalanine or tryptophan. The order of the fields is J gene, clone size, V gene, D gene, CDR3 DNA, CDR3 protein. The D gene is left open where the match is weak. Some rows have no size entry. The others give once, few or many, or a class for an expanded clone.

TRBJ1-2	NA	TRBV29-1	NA	TGCAGCGTTGTCAGGGAATATGGCTACACCTTC	CSVVREYGYTF
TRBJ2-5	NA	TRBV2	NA	TGTGCCAGCAGAGCTGAGCAAGAGACCCAGTACTTC	CASRAEQETQYF
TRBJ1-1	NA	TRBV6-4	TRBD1	TGTGCCAGCAGATCGTCCGGGACAGGGGGGACTGAAGCTTTCTTT	CASRSSGTGGTEAFF
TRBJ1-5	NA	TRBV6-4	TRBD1	TGTGCCAGCAGAACCCGACAGGGAGATCAGCCCCAGCATTTT	CASRTRQGDQPQHF
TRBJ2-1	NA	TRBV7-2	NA	TGTGCCAGCAGCTTAGGCCTTTCCTCTTCTGGGCCGTTTGAGCAGTTCTTC	CASSLGLSSSGPFEQFF
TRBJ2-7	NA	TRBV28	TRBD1	TGTGCCAGCAGTTTATCTCCCGGGACAGCCCACGAGCAGTACTTC	CASSLSPGTAHEQYF
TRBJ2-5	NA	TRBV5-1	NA	TGCGCCAGCAGCTTGACAGGACTAGAGACCCAGTACTTC	CASSLTGLETQYF
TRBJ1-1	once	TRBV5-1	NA	TGCGCCAGCAGCTTAATTACGGGAAGCACTGAAGCTTTCTTT	CASSLITGSTEAFF
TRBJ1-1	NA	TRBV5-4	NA	TGTGCCAGCAGCTTCGGAGGGATGGAAAACACTGAAGCTTTCTTT	CASSFGGMENTEAFF
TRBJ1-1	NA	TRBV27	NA	TGTGCCAGCAGTTTTCGACATTTGAACACTGAAGCTTTCTTT	CASSFRHLNTEAFF
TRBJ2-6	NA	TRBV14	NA	TGTGCCAGCAGCCAGGGGATCAGGGCCAACGTCCTGACTTTC	CASSQGIRANVLTF
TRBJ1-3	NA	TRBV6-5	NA	TGTGCCAGCAGTCCCAGGGGACCGGAAAACACCATATATTTT	CASSPRGPENTIYF
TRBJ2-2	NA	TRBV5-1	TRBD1	TGCGCCAGCAGCTTGGTTTCCGGGACAGGGTTTACCGGGGAGCTGTTTTTT	CASSLVSGTGFTGELFF
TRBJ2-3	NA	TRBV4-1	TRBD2	TGCGCCAGCAGCCATGGGACTAGCGGGGGGCGCACAGATACGCAGTATTTT	CASSHGTSGGRTDTQYF
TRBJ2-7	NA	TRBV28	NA	TGTGCCAGCAGCCCGCCGGAGGCGCGTAGGGCCTACGAGCAGTACTTC	CASSPPEARRAYEQYF
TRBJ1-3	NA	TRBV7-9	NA	TGTGCCAGCAGCGCAACAGGGCCCGGAAACACCATATATTTT	CASSATGPGNTIYF
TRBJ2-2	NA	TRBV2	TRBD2	TGTGCCAGCAGTTGGGGGAGGGTGAACACCGGGGAGCTGTTTTTT	CASSWGRVNTGELFF
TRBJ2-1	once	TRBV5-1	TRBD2	TGCGCCAGCAGCTCCGACCCCGTCTCCGGGGGGGACAATGAGCAGTTCTTC	CASSSDPVSGGDNEQFF
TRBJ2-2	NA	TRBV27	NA	TGTGCCAGCAGGGTACAGGGCGGGACGAACACCGGGGAGCTGTTTTTT	CASRVQGGTNTGELFF
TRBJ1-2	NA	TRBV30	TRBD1	TGTGCCTGGAGTGTGTTAACAGGGGGATACACCTTC	CAWSVLTGGYTF
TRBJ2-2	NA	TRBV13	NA	TGTGCCAGCAGCTTAGGAATCTTTGGGGCCACACGCGGGGAGCTGTTTTTT	CASSLGIFGATRGELFF
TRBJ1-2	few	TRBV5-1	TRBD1	TGCGCCAGCAGCTTGGGGACAGGGAATGGAGGCTACACCTTC	CASSLGTGNGGYTF
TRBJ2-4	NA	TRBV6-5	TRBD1	TGTGCCAGCCACCCTACCGCGGGGACAGGGGGCGGGGAGTACTTC	CASHPTAGTGGGEYF
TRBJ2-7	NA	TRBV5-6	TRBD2	TGTGCCAGCAGCTTATTAACAGGCCTGACTAGCGGGAGGAGCTACGAGCAGTACTTC	CASSLLTGLTSGRSYEQYF
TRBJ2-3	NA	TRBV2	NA	TGTGCCAGCAAGGCTGACACAGATACGCAGTATTTT	CASKADTDTQYF
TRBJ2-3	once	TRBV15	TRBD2	TGTGCCACCGAGACTAGCGGAACAGATACGCAGTATTTT	CATETSGTDTQYF
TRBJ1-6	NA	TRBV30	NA	TGTGCCTGGAAGGGTTATAATTCACCCCTCCACTTT	CAWKGYNSPLHF
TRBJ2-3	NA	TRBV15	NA	TGTGCCACCAGCAGGCTGGGTACTAGGGGCACAGATACGCAGTATTTT	CATSRLGTRGTDTQYF
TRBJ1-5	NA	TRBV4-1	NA	TGCGCCAGCAGCCAAGAACAGGGATTTCAGCCCCAGCATTTT	CASSQEQGFQPQHF
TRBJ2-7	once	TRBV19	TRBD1	TGTGCCAGTAGTATCAGAGGGCAGGGGGCGGCCTACGAGCAGTACTTC	CASSIRGQGAAYEQYF
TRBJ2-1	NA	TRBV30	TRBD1	TGTGCCTGGAGTGTACGGGACAGGGGGTGGAGTGAGCAGTTCTTC	CAWSVRDRGWSEQFF
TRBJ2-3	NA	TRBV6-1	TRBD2	TGTGCCAGCAGTGAAGTGGCAAGCGGGGAACGTATAGATACGCAGTATTTT	CASSEVASGERIDTQYF
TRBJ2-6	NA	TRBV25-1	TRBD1	TGTGCCAGCAGTAGGTTACAGGGGGCGGGCTCTGGGGCCAACGTCCTGACTTTC	CASSRLQGAGSGANVLTF
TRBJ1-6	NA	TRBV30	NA	TGTGCCTGGAGTAGCGGCAGGGAGGGATCACCCCTCCACTTT	CAWSSGREGSPLHF
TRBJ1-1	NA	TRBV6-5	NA	TGTGCCAGCAGACGGGTTTCGACTGAAGCTTTCTTT	CASRRVSTEAFF
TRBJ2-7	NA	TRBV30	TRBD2	TGTGCCTGGAGACCGACTAGCGGGGGTCCATACGAGCAGTACTTC	CAWRPTSGGPYEQYF